This TCR beta chain was sequenced for a study of T cells in Graves' hyperthyroidism and ophthalmopathy (dated by TCRdb to between 2017 and 2020). Regarding the research as a whole: To identify distinguishing TCR V-J signatures, a discovery cohort of some 100 patients was used, comprising some 45 with Graves' ophthalmopathy and around 57 with stable Graves' hyperthyroidism. An independent validation cohort of around 19 hyperthyroidism patients and 17 patients who later progressed to ophthalmopathy tested prospective prediction of ophthalmopathy. The 100 or so discovery patients were divided at random into training and test sets in a 7:3 ratio. The study also compared thyroid tissue and blood T-cell repertoires from a handful of Graves' hyperthyroidism patients. After blood sampling, hyperthyroidism patients were treated with methimazole at a starting dose of 30 mg daily, and ophthalmopathy patients were treated with high-dose intravenous methylprednisolone. The paper describes TCR Vbeta CDR3 sequencing of 120 to 150 peripheral blood samples, made up of roughly 40 ophthalmopathy patients, some 76 hyperthyroidism patients and 17 progressor patients. On the study overall, not on this receptor specifically: In cross-validation, a model built on a 13 V-J signature told ophthalmopathy apart from stable hyperthyroidism with under 90% sensitivity and roughly 81% specificity, and in testing the same model reached 80%/75%. No statistical method was used to fix the sample size in advance, and group allocation was not hidden from the investigators. In validation, the model predicted progression to ophthalmopathy with approximately 71% sensitivity and roughly 75% specificity, a median of approximately 6.7 months before onset. Blood samples also contained most of the expanded thyroid clonotypes (frequency above 0.001), which suggests that blood repertoires may reflect thyroid immune responses.

On this clonotype itself: Its recognized antigen is unknown. Base-call qualities are not available, and no considerably larger clone is one nucleotide away.

Exclusion was applied to patients with uncontrolled infections, other autoimmune diseases, pregnancy or lactation. Clinical symptoms, serum thyroxine and TRAb, thyroid ultrasound, and orbital computed tomography formed the basis for the diagnoses. Total RNA was extracted with Trizol reagent, and quality was checked on an Agilent 2100 Bioanalyzer. V is reduced by 2 bases and J by 12 bases, leaving a spacing of 16 bases between them. The cysteine opens and the phenylalanine closes a CDR3 of 13 amino acids. Left in the record is the CDR3 DNA by itself, 39 bases read in frame from the first base. CDR1 and CDR2, looked up from the germline V gene (reference sequence), are SEHNR and FQNEAQ. The TCR beta CDR3 regions were amplified from the RNA transcripts. The first round of RT-PCR for the TCR CDR3 was performed with the HTBI primer set and the Qiagen OneStep RT-PCR kit. Libraries were constructed in a second round of multiplex PCR, after which size selection and purification were carried out. Paired-end sequencing of the libraries was performed with 100 bp reads on an Illumina HiSeq2000. The source study handled its data this way. SOAPnuke was used to process the raw data, with reads discarded if the reads contained adapters or uncalled bases, had a mean Phred below 15, or lacked an exact constant-primer or identifier match. High-quality paired reads were merged using COPE v1.2.5, and each unique nucleotide sequence was defined as a clonotype. Clonotypes were aligned to IMGT TRBV, TRBD and TRBJ reference segments using MiTCR v1.1. Analysis was restricted to V-J combinations with a frequency above 0.0001, which covered roughly 99% of repertoires. A TCS score was defined as the ratio of F50 (clonal expansion) to E x V (chaos), with BLOSUM62-based TCRdist applied between CDR3 peptides within each V-J. Welch's t-statistics and random forest reduced around 520 V-J features to some 14, which were used in a naive Bayes classifier (R e1071). Thyroid-blood repertoire similarity was quantified with the Morisita-Horn index. Through fastp at Q25 and MiXCR, TCRdb rebuilt clones from the public reads, retaining in-frame beta chains. Rows merge per CDR3 protein into single entries with the most common DNA and genes. These V and J calls originate from TCRdb's pipeline instead of the authors' own analysis. A total of 550,000 to 700,000 distinct CDR3 sequences appear in this sample, 46% of them only once. The top ten clones comprise roughly 19% of the sample.

The source of this sequence is an adult woman with Graves' disease, either hyperthyroidism or ophthalmopathy (not recorded which). The sequenced sample was peripheral blood or thyroid tissue (not recorded which). The V and J genes are TRBV7-9 and TRBJ1-2, with an unclear D gene assignment. The CDR3 corresponds to CASSLTTNSGNTF. DNA sequence: TGTGCCAGCAGCTTAACAACGAACTCTGGAAACACCTTC. Extended through the reference TRBV7-9 and TRBJ1-2 proteins, this CDR3 yields the full variable domain: DTGVSQNPRHKITKRGQNVTFRCDPISEHNRLYWYRQTLGQGPEFLTYFQNEAQLEKSRLLSDRFSAERPKGSFSTLEIQRTEQGDSAMYLCASSLTTNSGNTFGSGTRLTVV.